The clone carrying this T cell receptor (beta chain) has a handful of counts. Its specificity is not known. The source of the sample is a study of STAT5B mutations in CD4+ large granular lymphocyte leukemia. Points from the study as a whole: Patient CD4-sorted repertoires looked more clonal than healthy CD4+ repertoires, even without putative leukemic clones. The CD4+ versus CD8+ T-LGLL clonality difference may reflect limited sample size. Top patient clones used TRBV06 genes more often: 8/27 versus 2/35 in controls.

The assay was run at survey level. Clones were sequenced by immunoSEQ multiplex PCR, and TCRdb holds only the in-frame ones, with some missing. The table includes over 25,000 clones, roughly 72% detected once. This CDR3 has 13 residues. V lost 8 bases to trimming and J lost 3 bases, with 13 bases between them. CDR1 MNHNS and CDR2 SASEGT come from the germline V gene. The TCR originated in a human donor in good health. The chain couples TRBV6-1 to TRBJ1-1; no clear D gene. Sequencing was done on a sample of CD4+ T cells from blood buffy coats. The CDR3 DNA reads as TGTGCCAGCGGGAAGGAGGCGGACACTGAAGCTTTCTTT. Its translation is CASGKEADTEAFF.